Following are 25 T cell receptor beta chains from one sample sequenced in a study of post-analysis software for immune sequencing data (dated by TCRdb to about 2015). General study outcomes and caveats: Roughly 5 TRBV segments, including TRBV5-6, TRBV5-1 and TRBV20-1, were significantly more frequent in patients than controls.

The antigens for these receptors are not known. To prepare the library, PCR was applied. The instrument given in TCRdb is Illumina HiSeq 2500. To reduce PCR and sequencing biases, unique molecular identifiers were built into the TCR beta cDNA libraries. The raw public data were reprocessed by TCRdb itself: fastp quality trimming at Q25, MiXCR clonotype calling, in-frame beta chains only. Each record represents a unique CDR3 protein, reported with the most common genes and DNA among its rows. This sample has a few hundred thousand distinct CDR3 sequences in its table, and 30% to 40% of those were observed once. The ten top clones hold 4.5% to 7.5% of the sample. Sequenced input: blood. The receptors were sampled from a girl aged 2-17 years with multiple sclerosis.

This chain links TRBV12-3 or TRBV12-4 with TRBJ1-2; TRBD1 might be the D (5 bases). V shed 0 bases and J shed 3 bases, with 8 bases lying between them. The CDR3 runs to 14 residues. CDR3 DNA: TGTGCCAGCAGTTTAGCCCAGGGTCACTATGGCTACACCTTC. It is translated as CASSLAQGHYGYTF.

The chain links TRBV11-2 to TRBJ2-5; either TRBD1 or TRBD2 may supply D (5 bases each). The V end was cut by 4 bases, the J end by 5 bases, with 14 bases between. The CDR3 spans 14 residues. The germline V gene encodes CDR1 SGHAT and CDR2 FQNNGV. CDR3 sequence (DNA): TGTGCCAGCAGCTGCAATCGGGGCGGGGAGACCCAGTACTTC. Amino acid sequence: CASSCNRGGETQYF.

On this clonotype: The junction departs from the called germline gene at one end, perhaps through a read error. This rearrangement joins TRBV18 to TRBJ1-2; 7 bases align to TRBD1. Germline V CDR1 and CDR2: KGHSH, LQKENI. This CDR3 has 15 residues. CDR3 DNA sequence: TGTGCCAGCTCACCACCCCCGACAGGGCCCTATGGTTACACCTTC. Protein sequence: CASSPPPTGPYGYTF.

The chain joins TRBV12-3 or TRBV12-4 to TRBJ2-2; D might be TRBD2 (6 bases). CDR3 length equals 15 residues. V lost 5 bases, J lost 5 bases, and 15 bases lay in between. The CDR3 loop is CASSPTGARTGELFF. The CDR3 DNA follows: TGTGCCAGCAGTCCCACGGGAGCTAGAACCGGGGAGCTGTTTTTT.

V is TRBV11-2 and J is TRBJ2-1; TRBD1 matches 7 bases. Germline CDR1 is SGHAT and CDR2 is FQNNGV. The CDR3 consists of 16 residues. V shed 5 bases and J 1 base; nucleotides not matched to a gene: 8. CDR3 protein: CASSQNRGFSYNEQFF. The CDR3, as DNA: TGTGCCAGCAGCCAGAACAGGGGATTTTCCTACAATGAGCAGTTCTTC.

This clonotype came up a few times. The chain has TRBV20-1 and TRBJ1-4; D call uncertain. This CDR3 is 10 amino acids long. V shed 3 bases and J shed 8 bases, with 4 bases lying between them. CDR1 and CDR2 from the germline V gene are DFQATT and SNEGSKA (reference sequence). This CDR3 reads CSASPEKLFF. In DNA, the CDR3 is TGCAGTGCTAGTCCGGAAAAACTGTTTTTT.

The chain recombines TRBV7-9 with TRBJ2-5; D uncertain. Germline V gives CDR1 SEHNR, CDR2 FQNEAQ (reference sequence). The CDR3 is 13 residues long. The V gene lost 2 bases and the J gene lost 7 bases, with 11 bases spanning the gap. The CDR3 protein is CASSLSVDGTQYF. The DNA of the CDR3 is TGTGCCAGCAGCTTATCGGTAGACGGGACCCAGTACTTC.

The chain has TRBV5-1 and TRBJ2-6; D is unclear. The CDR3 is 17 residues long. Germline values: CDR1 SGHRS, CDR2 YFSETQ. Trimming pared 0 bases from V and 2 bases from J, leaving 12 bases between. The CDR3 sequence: CASSLVAVLTGANVLTF. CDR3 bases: TGCGCCAGCAGCTTGGTGGCGGTTTTAACTGGGGCCAACGTCCTGACTTTC. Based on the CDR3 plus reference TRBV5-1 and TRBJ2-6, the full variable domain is KAGVTQTPRYLIKTRGQQVTLSCSPISGHRSVSWYQQTPGQGLQFLFEYFSETQRNKGNFPGRFSGRQFSNSRSEMNVSTLELGDSALYLCASSLVAVLTGANVLTFGAGSRLTVL.

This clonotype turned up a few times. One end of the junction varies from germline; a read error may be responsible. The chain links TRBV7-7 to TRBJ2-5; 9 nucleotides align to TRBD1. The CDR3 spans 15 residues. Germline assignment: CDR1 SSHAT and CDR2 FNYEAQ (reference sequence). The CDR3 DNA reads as TGTGCTAGCAGCCCTGTCGGGACAGGGCAAGAGACCCAGTACTTC. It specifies CASSPVGTGQETQYF. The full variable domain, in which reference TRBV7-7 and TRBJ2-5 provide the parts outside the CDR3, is GAGVSQSPRYKVTKRGQDVTLRCDPISSHATLYWYQQALGQGPEFLTYFNYEAQPDKSGLPSDRFSAERPEGSISTLTIQRTEQRDSAMYRCASSPVGTGQETQYFGPGTRLLVL.

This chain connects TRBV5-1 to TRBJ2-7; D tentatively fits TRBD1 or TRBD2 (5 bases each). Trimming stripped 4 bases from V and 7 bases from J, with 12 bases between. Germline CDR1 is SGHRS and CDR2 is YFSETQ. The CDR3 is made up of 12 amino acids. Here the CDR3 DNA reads TGCGCCAGCAGCCCGGGACGGAGTGAGCAGTACTTC. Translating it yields CASSPGRSEQYF.

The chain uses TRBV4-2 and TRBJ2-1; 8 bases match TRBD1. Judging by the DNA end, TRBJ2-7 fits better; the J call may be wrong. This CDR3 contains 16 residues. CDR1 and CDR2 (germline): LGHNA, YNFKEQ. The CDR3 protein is CASSQTGTGPYNEQYF. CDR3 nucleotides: TGTGCCAGCAGCCAAACCGGGACAGGTCCCTACAATGAGCAGTACTTC.

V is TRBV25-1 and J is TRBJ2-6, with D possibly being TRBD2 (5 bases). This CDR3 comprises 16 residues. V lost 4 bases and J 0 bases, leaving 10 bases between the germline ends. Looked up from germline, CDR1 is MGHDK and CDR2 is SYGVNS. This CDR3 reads CASSGSGVSGANVLTF. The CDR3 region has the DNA TGTGCCAGCAGTGGGAGCGGTGTCTCTGGGGCCAACGTCCTGACTTTC.

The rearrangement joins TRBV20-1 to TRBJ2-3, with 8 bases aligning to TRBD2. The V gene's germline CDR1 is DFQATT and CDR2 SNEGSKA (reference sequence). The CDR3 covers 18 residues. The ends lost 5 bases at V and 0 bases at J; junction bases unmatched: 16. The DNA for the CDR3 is TGCAGTGCTTCCTACGGCCTAGCGGGTGACGTTAGCACAGATACGCAGTATTTT. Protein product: CSASYGLAGDVSTDTQYF.

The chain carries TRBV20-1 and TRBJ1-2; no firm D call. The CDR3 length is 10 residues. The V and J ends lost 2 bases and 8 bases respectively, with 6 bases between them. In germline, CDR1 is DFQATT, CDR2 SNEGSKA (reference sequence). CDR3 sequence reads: CSARRQGYTF. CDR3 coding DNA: TGCAGTGCTAGACGGCAGGGCTACACCTTC.

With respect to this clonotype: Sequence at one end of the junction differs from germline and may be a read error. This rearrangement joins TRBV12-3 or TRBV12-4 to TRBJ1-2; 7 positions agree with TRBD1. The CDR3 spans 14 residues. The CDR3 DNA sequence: TGTGCCAGCAGTTTGGGTACAGGGGCGGTTGGCGACACCTTC. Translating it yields CASSLGTGAVGDTF.

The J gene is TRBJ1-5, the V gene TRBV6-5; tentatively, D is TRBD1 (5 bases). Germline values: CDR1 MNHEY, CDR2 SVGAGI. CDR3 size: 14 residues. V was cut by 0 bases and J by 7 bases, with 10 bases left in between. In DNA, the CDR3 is TGTGCCAGCAGTTACTCGCCAGGGCGGCAGCCCCAGCATTTT. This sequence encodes CASSYSPGRQPQHF.

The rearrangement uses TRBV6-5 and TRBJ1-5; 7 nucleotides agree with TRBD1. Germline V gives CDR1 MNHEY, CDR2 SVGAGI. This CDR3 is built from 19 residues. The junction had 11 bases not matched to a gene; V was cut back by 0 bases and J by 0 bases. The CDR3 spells CASSYSMAGGLFSNQPQHF. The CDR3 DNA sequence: TGTGCCAGCAGTTACTCGATGGCAGGGGGGCTATTTAGCAATCAGCCCCAGCATTTT.

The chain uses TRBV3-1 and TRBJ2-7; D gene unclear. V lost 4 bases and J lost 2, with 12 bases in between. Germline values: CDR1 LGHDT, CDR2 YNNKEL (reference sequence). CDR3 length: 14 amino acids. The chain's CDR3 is CASSRAGTAYEQYF. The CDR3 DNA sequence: TGTGCCAGCAGCCGAGCAGGTACTGCCTACGAGCAGTACTTC.

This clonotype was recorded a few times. The CDR3 DNA is TGTGCCAGCAGTTTCAGGGCAGAGCAGTTCTTC. Translated, it gives CASSFRAEQFF. The chain employs TRBV12-3 or TRBV12-4 and TRBJ2-1, with a possible D match to TRBD1 (5 bases). Deletions cut 3 bases from V and 10 bases from J, with 7 bases between. The CDR3 covers 11 residues.

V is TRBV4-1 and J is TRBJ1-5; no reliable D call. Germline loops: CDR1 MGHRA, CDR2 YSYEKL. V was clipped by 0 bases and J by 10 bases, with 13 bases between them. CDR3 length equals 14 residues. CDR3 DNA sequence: TGCGCCAGCAGCCAAGATCAGGAAAGAGGTCCCCAGCATTTT. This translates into CASSQDQERGPQHF.

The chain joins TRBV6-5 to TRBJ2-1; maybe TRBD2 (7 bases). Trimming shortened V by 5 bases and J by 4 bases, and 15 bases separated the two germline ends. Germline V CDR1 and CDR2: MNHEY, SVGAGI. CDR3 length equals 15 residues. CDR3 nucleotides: TGTGCCAGCAGTCTCACGGGGGGCCAGTACAATGAGCAGTTCTTC. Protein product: CASSLTGGQYNEQFF.

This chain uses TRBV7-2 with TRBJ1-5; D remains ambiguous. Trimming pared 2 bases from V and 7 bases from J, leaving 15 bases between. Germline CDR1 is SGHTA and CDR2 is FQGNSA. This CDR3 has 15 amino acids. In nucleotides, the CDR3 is TGTACCAGCAGCTTACAGTCGAGGGTGGAACAGCCCCAGCATTTT. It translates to CTSSLQSRVEQPQHF.

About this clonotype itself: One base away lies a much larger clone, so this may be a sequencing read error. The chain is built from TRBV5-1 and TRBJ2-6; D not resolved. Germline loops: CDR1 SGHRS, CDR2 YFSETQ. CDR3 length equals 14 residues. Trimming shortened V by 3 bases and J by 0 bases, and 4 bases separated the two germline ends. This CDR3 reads CASSWGSGANVLTF. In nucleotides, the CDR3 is TGCGCCAGCAGCTGGGGCTCTGGGGCCAACGTCCTGACTTTC.

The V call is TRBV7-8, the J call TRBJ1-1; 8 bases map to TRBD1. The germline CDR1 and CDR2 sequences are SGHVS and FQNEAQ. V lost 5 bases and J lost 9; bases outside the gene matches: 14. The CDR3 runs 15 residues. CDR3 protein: CASSPTGQVIYKAFF. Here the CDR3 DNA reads TGTGCCAGCAGCCCGACGGGACAGGTTATCTACAAAGCTTTCTTT.

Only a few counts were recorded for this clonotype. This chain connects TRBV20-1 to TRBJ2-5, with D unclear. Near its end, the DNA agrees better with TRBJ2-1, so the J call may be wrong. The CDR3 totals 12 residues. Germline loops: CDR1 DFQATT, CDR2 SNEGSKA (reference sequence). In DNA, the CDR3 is TGCAGTGCTTTTTGGGGTCAAGAGACCCAGTTCTTC. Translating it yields CSAFWGQETQFF.